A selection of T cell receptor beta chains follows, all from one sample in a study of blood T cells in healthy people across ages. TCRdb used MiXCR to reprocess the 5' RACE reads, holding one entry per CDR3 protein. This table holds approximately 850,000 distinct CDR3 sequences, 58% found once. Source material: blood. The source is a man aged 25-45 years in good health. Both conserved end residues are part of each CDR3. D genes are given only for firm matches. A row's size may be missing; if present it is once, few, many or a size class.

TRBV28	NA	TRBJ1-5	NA	TGTGCCAACTCAAATAGCAATCAGCCCCAGCATTTT	CANSNSNQPQHF
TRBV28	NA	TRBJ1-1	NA	TGTGCCAGCAGGTCCAACAAGGGAACTGAAGCTTTCTTT	CASRSNKGTEAFF
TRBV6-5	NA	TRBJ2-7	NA	TGTGCCAGTCATTCAGCGCAGGGTTCCTACGAGCAGTACTTC	CASHSAQGSYEQYF
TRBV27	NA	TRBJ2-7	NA	TGTGCCAGCAGTTTCCGGGGGTCCTACAATGAGCAGTACTTC	CASSFRGSYNEQYF
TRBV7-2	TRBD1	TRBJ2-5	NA	TGTGCCAGCAGCTCGAACAGGGGGGCGGGAGAGACCCAGTACTTC	CASSSNRGAGETQYF
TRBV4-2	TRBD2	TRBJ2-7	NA	TGTGCCAGCAGCCAAGATAATCGGGCGGGGGACGAGCAGTACTTC	CASSQDNRAGDEQYF
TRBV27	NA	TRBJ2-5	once	TGTGCCAGCAGTAGAACCGGGAGCGGGCTAGGGGATGAGCAGTACTTC	CASSRTGSGLGDEQYF
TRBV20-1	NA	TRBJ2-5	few	TGCAGTGCTAGAGCACCTGGGACGACCCAAGAGACCCAGTACTTC	CSARAPGTTQETQYF
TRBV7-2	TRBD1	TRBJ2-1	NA	TGTGCCAGCAGCTTAGGACAGGGGGCCACCAATGAGCAGTTCTTC	CASSLGQGATNEQFF
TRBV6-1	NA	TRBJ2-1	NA	TGTGCCAGCAGTGAAGCGCTTCCTGAGAGGCCATGGCAGTTCTTC	CASSEALPERPWQFF
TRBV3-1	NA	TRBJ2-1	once	TGTGCCAGCAGCCAAGCCGCAGGCTACAATGAGCAGTTCTTC	CASSQAAGYNEQFF
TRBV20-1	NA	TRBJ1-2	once	TGCAGTGCTAGTCATCGGCTGAGCTATGGCTACACCTTC	CSASHRLSYGYTF
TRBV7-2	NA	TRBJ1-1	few	TGTGCCAGCAGCTTGGCAGAGTGGGCTGAAGCTTTCTTT	CASSLAEWAEAFF
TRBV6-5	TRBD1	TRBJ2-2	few	TGTGCCAGCAGTTACTCACAGGGGTCCGGGGAGCTGTTTTTT	CASSYSQGSGELFF
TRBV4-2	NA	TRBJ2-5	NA	TGTGCCAGCAGCCAAGGGGAGGACAAACAAGAGACCCAGTACTTC	CASSQGEDKQETQYF
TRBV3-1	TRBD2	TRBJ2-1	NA	TGTGCCAGCAGCCGGAAGGAAGAGAGCCTAGCGGGGAAATACAATGAGCAGTTCTTC	CASSRKEESLAGKYNEQFF
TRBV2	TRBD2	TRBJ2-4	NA	TGTGCCAGCGGCGGGGGGATAGGGAACATTCAGTACTTC	CASGGGIGNIQYF
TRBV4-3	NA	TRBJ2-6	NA	TGCGCCAGCAGCCAAGATCTGGGGACAACTGGGGCCAACGTCCTGACTTTC	CASSQDLGTTGANVLTF
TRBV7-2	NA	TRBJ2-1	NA	TGTGCCAGCAGTACAAGCTCCTCCTACAATGAGCAGTTCTTC	CASSTSSSYNEQFF
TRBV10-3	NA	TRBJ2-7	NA	TGTGCCATCCAGAACAGGGCGGAGACCTACGAGCAGTACTTC	CAIQNRAETYEQYF
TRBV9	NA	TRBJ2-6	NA	TGTGCCAGCAGCGTACCTAGGCAGAGACCTGGGACCAACGTCCTGACTTTC	CASSVPRQRPGTNVLTF
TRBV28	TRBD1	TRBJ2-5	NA	TGTGCCAGCAGCGAGGTAGGGACAGGGGCTTTGCAGTACTTC	CASSEVGTGALQYF
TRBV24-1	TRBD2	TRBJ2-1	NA	TGTGCCACCAGTGATGCCCTAGCGGGAGGTGTCTACAATGAGCAGTTCTTC	CATSDALAGGVYNEQFF
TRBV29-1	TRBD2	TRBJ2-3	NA	TGCAGCGGCTGGGGGGGTGATACGCAGTATTTT	CSGWGGDTQYF
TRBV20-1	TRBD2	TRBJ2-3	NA	TGCAGTGCTACTAGCGGGAGGGCCGTGGATACGCAGTATTTT	CSATSGRAVDTQYF
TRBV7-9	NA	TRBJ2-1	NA	TGTGCCAGCAGCTTATTACCAGCCCCTAAAAAGTACAATGAGCAGTTCTTC	CASSLLPAPKKYNEQFF
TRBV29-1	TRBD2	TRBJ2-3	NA	TGCAGCGCTCCAGTAGCGGGGGGGCCCTATACGCAGTATTTT	CSAPVAGGPYTQYF
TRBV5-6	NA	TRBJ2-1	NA	TGTGCCAGCAGCCCCACCGGGACTGGGTACAATGAGCAGTTCTTC	CASSPTGTGYNEQFF
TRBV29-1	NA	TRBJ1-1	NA	TGCAGCGCAAGGGGCATGAACACTGAAGCTTTCTTT	CSARGMNTEAFF
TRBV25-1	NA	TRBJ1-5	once	TGTGCCAGCAGTGAAGTGGTTAGCGATCAGCCCCAGCATTTT	CASSEVVSDQPQHF
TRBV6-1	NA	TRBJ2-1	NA	TGTGCCAGCAGTGAAGTCCTGGGGGCCCCTCAAAAGTTCTTC	CASSEVLGAPQKFF
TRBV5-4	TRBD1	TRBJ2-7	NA	TGTGCCAGCAGCTTGGAGGACAGGGGCGACCTTTCCTACGAGCAGTACTTC	CASSLEDRGDLSYEQYF
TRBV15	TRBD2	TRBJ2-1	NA	TGTGCCACCAGCACAGAGCCCGGGACCTTAGCGGGAGGGACCAATGAGCAGTTCTTC	CATSTEPGTLAGGTNEQFF
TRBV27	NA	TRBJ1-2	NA	TGTGCCAGCGGCCCTGGGAGGACAATTCACTATGGCTACACCTTC	CASGPGRTIHYGYTF
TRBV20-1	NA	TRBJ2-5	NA	TGCAGTGCTCTCCTGCTTAGCTTGGAGACCCAGTACTTC	CSALLLSLETQYF
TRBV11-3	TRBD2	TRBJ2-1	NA	TGTGCCAGCAGCCCCGGGACTAGCGGGAGTTTCAATAAGCAGTTCTTC	CASSPGTSGSFNKQFF
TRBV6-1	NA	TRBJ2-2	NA	TGTGCCAGCACGAAAGGAACAACCGGGGAGCTGTTTTTT	CASTKGTTGELFF
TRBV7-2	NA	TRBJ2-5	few	TGTGCCAGCAGCTTAGCGCGAAGGGGGGAAGAGACCCAGTACTTC	CASSLARRGEETQYF
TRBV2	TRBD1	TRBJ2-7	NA	TGTGCCAGCAGTGAAGGGAAACAGGGGAACCAGTACTTC	CASSEGKQGNQYF
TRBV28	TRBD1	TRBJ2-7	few	TGTGCCAGCAGGCCAATCGACAGGGCAAGCGAGCAGTACTTC	CASRPIDRASEQYF
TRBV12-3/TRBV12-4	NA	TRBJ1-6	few	TGTGCCAGCAGTCGGGACCACGGTTCACCCCTCCACTTT	CASSRDHGSPLHF
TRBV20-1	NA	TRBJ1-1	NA	TGCAGTGCTGAAACAGGGCGTCGTGGGAACACTGAAGCTTTCTTT	CSAETGRRGNTEAFF
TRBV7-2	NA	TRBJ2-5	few	TGTGCCAGCAGCTTAACGGAGCTCTGGGGGACCCAGTACTTC	CASSLTELWGTQYF
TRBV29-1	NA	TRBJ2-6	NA	TGCAGCGTTTTCCAGGGGACGATTGGACAGTCGGCCAACGTCCTGACTTTC	CSVFQGTIGQSANVLTF
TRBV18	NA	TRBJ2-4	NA	TGTGCCAGCTCACCCTCAGGTGGTAGGGTAAACATTCAGTACTTC	CASSPSGGRVNIQYF
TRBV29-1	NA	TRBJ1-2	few	TGCAGCGTTGATCGGGGCCAAGGCCCCGGGCACTATGGCTACACCTTC	CSVDRGQGPGHYGYTF
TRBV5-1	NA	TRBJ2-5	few	TGCGCCAGCCGGTTAAAGTACCAAGAGACCCAGTACTTC	CASRLKYQETQYF
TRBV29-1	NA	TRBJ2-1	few	TGCAGCGTTGAAGGGGAGTCCTACAATGAGCAGTTCTTC	CSVEGESYNEQFF
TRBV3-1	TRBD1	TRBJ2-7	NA	TGTGCCAGCAGCCCCAACGACGGACAGGGTTACGAGCAGTACTTC	CASSPNDGQGYEQYF
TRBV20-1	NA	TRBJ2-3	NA	TGCAGTGCTAGCCCACCGAGTGGGGCAAGCACAGATACGCAGTATTTT	CSASPPSGASTDTQYF
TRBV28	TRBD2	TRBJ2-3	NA	TGTGCCAGCAGTCCACTGACTAGCGGTAAGGGAGGCACAGATACGCAGTATTTT	CASSPLTSGKGGTDTQYF